These T cell receptor beta chains were read from a single sample in a study of OX40 agonist ivuxolimab in advanced cancers. Repertoires were generated with immunoSEQ multiplex PCR, while TCRdb's copy carries only in-frame clones and drops some. The data contain 60,000 to 100,000 clones, less than 95% of them singletons. Sequencing was performed on CD4+ or CD8+ T cells sorted from blood, taken in a trial of the OX40 agonist ivuxolimab. The receptors were sampled from an adult with an advanced solid tumor such as melanoma, head and neck, liver or kidney cancer. CDR3s include the opening cysteine and the closing phenylalanine or tryptophan. The order of the fields is J gene, V gene, clone size, D gene, CDR3 protein, CDR3 DNA. A D gene is named only where the DNA matches it firmly. Clone size is shown for a subset of rows, as once, few, many or a class of expanded clone.

TRBJ1-1,TRBV25-1,few,-,CASSEYRGLNTEAFF,TGTGCCAGCAGTGAATATCGGGGTCTAAACACTGAAGCTTTCTTT
TRBJ1-5,TRBV5-3,-,-,CARSRGTYNQPQHF,TGTGCCAGAAGCCGCGGGACATACAATCAGCCCCAGCATTTT
TRBJ1-6,TRBV13,-,TRBD1,CASSGRQGAAYNSPLHF,TGTGCCAGCAGCGGCCGACAGGGGGCTGCCTATAATTCACCCCTCCACTTT
TRBJ2-1,TRBV9,-,-,CASSVGANNEQFF,TGTGCCAGCAGCGTAGGGGCTAACAATGAGCAGTTCTTC
TRBJ2-7,TRBV5-6,-,TRBD1,CASSGGQGSYEQYF,TGTGCCAGCAGCGGGGGACAGGGCTCCTACGAGCAGTACTTC
TRBJ2-5,TRBV19,-,-,CASSRGRGQETQYF,TGTGCCAGTAGCAGAGGACGGGGCCAAGAGACCCAGTACTTC
TRBJ2-5,TRBV11-2,few,-,CASSPWAGETQYF,TGTGCCAGCAGCCCCTGGGCAGGGGAGACCCAGTACTTC
TRBJ1-2,TRBV10-2,-,TRBD1,CASSDTRGTGKGGRGYTF,TGCGCCAGCAGTGATACTCGGGGGACAGGGAAAGGAGGGAGGGGCTACACCTTC
TRBJ1-5,TRBV4-2,-,-,CASSQAISLWPYQPQHF,TGTGCCAGCAGCCAAGCAATATCCTTGTGGCCTTATCAGCCCCAGCATTTT
TRBJ2-7,TRBV9,-,TRBD1,CASSHGDRGNYEQYF,TGTGCCAGCAGCCACGGAGACAGGGGTAACTACGAGCAGTACTTC
TRBJ2-1,TRBV13,-,TRBD1,CAISRATGLVNEQFF,TGTGCCATAAGTAGGGCGACAGGGTTGGTCAATGAGCAGTTCTTC
TRBJ1-2,TRBV9,-,-,CASTPGGYGYTF,TGTGCCAGCACCCCTGGAGGCTATGGCTACACCTTC
TRBJ1-1,TRBV4-1,-,-,CASSQGGGRDTEAFF,TGCGCCAGCAGCCAAGGCGGGGGGCGAGACACTGAAGCTTTCTTT
TRBJ2-7,TRBV7-6,-,-,CASSTTEYYEQYF,TGTGCCAGCTCAACGACAGAGTACTACGAGCAGTACTTC
TRBJ1-2,TRBV9,-,-,CASSVVQGLNYGYTF,TGTGCCAGCAGCGTAGTACAGGGCCTTAACTATGGCTACACCTTC
TRBJ1-1,TRBV6-1,-,-,CASSEGLNTEAFF,TGTGCCAGCAGTGAAGGTTTGAACACTGAAGCTTTCTTT
TRBJ2-1,TRBV19,-,-,CASSTLLIRPNEQFF,TGTGCCAGTAGTACCCTGCTGATTAGGCCGAATGAGCAGTTCTTC
TRBJ2-2,TRBV7-2,-,TRBD2,CASSLILADAGELFF,TGTGCCAGCAGCTTAATACTAGCGGATGCCGGGGAGCTGTTTTTT
TRBJ2-3,TRBV6-5,-,-,CASSYAGPRVDTQYF,TGTGCCAGCAGTTACGCGGGCCCCCGTGTTGATACGCAGTATTTT
TRBJ2-7,TRBV7-6,-,-,CASSITGAGEQYF,TGTGCCAGCAGCATCACAGGGGCGGGGGAGCAGTACTTC
TRBJ2-3,TRBV27,-,TRBD2,CASSKLAGSLTDTQYF,TGTGCCAGCAGTAAACTAGCGGGGAGTCTCACAGATACGCAGTATTTT
TRBJ2-7,TRBV7-2,-,TRBD1,CASTPGQGAYEQYF,TGTGCCAGCACCCCAGGACAGGGGGCCTACGAGCAGTACTTC
TRBJ2-1,TRBV13,-,TRBD2,CASGLAGGRVYNEQFF,TGTGCCAGCGGACTAGCGGGGGGTCGGGTCTACAATGAGCAGTTCTTC
TRBJ2-5,TRBV6-5,-,-,CASSNGDFSRETQYF,TGTGCCAGCAGCAACGGGGACTTTTCTCGTGAGACCCAGTACTTC
TRBJ2-1,TRBV19,-,-,CASTRRFPGTSHNEQFF,TGTGCCAGTACCCGACGATTCCCGGGCACCTCACACAATGAGCAGTTCTTC
TRBJ1-5,TRBV19,few,-,CASSIGGQPQHF,TGTGCCAGTAGTATTGGCGGTCAGCCCCAGCATTTT
TRBJ2-1,TRBV11-2,-,TRBD1,CASSLWTGAYNEQFF,TGTGCCAGCAGCTTGTGGACAGGGGCCTACAATGAGCAGTTCTTC
TRBJ1-2,TRBV7-2,-,-,CASSEPEGYGYTF,TGTGCCAGCAGCGAACCCGAGGGCTATGGCTACACCTTC
TRBJ1-1,TRBV9,-,-,CASSVEARNTEAFF,TGTGCCAGCAGCGTAGAGGCTCGGAACACTGAAGCTTTCTTT
TRBJ1-1,TRBV5-6,-,TRBD1,CASSFTGGWENTEAFF,TGTGCCAGCAGCTTCACAGGGGGTTGGGAGAACACTGAAGCTTTCTTT
TRBJ1-2,TRBV10-2,-,-,CASSESVPYGYTF,TGCGCCAGCAGTGAGTCAGTACCCTATGGCTACACCTTC
TRBJ1-2,TRBV10-3,-,TRBD1,CAISETGANYGYTF,TGTGCCATCAGTGAGACAGGGGCAAACTATGGCTACACCTTC
TRBJ1-1,TRBV11-2,-,-,CASSLVYTEAFF,TGTGCCAGCAGCTTAGTTTACACTGAAGCTTTCTTT
TRBJ2-3,TRBV27,-,-,CASSYIGPGTAGADTQYF,TGTGCCAGCAGTTACATAGGTCCCGGGACTGCCGGGGCTGATACGCAGTATTTT
TRBJ2-7,TRBV7-6,-,-,CASSSRQNYEQYF,TGTGCCAGCAGCTCGAGACAGAACTACGAGCAGTACTTC
TRBJ2-1,TRBV6-1,-,TRBD1,CASSVSGTGDLNEQFF,TGTGCCAGCAGTGTCTCCGGGACAGGGGACCTCAATGAGCAGTTCTTC
TRBJ2-7,TRBV11-2,-,-,CASSLTWDGYEQYF,TGTGCCAGCAGCTTAACCTGGGACGGCTACGAGCAGTACTTC
TRBJ2-7,TRBV7-2,-,-,CASSLAVLSYEQYF,TGTGCCAGCAGCTTAGCGGTATTATCCTACGAGCAGTACTTC
TRBJ2-5,TRBV5-6,-,TRBD2,CASSPVGGAKTQYF,TGTGCCAGCAGCCCGGTCGGGGGGGCCAAGACCCAGTACTTC
TRBJ2-1,TRBV15,-,TRBD2,CATSRTSGGGGEQFF,TGTGCCACCAGCAGGACTAGCGGGGGTGGCGGAGAGCAGTTCTTC
TRBJ2-7,TRBV19,-,-,CASSPGTSYEQYF,TGTGCCAGTAGTCCCGGGACCTCCTACGAGCAGTACTTC
TRBJ1-5,TRBV7-9,-,-,CASSLVGEGPQHF,TGTGCCAGCAGCTTAGTGGGCGAAGGACCCCAGCATTTT
TRBJ2-6,TRBV5-6,-,-,CASSGGSHSGANVLTF,TGTGCCAGCAGCGGTGGTTCGCACTCTGGGGCCAACGTCCTGACTTTC
TRBJ2-5,TRBV6-4,-,TRBD1,CASSPTRTGGHETQYF,TGTGCCAGCAGCCCAACTAGGACAGGGGGCCATGAGACCCAGTACTTC
TRBJ2-3,TRBV13,-,TRBD2,CASSYWTSSDTQYF,TGTGCCAGCAGCTATTGGACTAGCTCGGATACGCAGTATTTT
TRBJ2-1,TRBV13,-,-,CASSLERIGGGYYNEQFF,TGTGCCAGCAGCTTAGAGAGGATCGGTGGGGGTTACTACAATGAGCAGTTCTTC
TRBJ2-1,TRBV11-2,-,-,CASSLEAGIDEQFF,TGTGCCAGCAGCTTAGAGGCAGGGATCGATGAGCAGTTCTTC
TRBJ2-1,TRBV9,-,-,CASTLSRLHDEQFF,TGTGCCAGCACCCTCTCTAGACTCCACGATGAGCAGTTCTTC
TRBJ2-7,TRBV5-6,-,TRBD1,CASSLGDSSYEQYF,TGTGCCAGCAGCTTGGGGGACAGCTCCTACGAGCAGTACTTC
TRBJ1-2,TRBV19,-,-,CASSIGFRIGSHGYTF,TGTGCCAGTAGTATAGGCTTTCGCATAGGCTCGCACGGCTACACCTTC
TRBJ2-5,TRBV9,-,-,CASSVKGYETQYF,TGTGCCAGCAGCGTAAAGGGGTACGAGACCCAGTACTTC
TRBJ2-7,TRBV9,-,-,CASSPNLGARYEQYF,TGTGCCAGCAGCCCAAACTTGGGGGCTCGGTACGAGCAGTACTTC